These 9 T cell receptor beta chains originate from one sample sequenced in a study of post-analysis software for immune sequencing data. Presence of unique molecular identifiers characterized the TCR beta cDNA libraries. Via MiXCR, TCRdb re-called the PCR reads, giving one row per CDR3 protein. Of fewer than 850,000 distinct CDR3 sequences in the sample, about 32% were seen once. Their cognate antigens are unknown. Study results and caveats: A few TRBV segments appeared more often in patients than in controls, and TRBV5-6, TRBV5-1 and TRBV20-1 were among these.

The source material was blood. These receptors originate from a girl between 5 and 17 years old with multiple sclerosis.

The table lists this clonotype with a few counts. The J gene is TRBJ2-1, the V gene TRBV15, with 9 bases fitting TRBD1. The V segment lost 0 bases and the J segment 6 bases; nucleotides outside the gene matches: 9. The germline CDR1 and CDR2 sequences are LNHNV and YYDKDF (reference sequence). This CDR3 contains 17 residues. This CDR3 reads CATSRDYGTGIVNEQFF. The CDR3 region has the DNA TGTGCCACCAGCAGAGATTACGGGACAGGGATTGTCAATGAGCAGTTCTTC.

The chain employs TRBV12-3 or TRBV12-4 and TRBJ2-2; 7 nucleotides align to TRBD1. The V and J ends lost 4 bases and 9 bases, in that order; junction bases with no gene match: 8. The CDR3 totals 14 residues. CDR3 amino acids: CASSSRDRDRELFF. CDR3 nucleotides: TGTGCCAGCAGTTCCCGAGACAGGGACCGGGAGCTGTTTTTT.

This clonotype was detected many times. The J gene is TRBJ2-1, the V gene TRBV29-1; maybe TRBD2 (6 bases). The CDR3 is 15 amino acids. Germline CDR1 reads SQVTM; CDR2 reads ANQGSEA. Trimming shortened V by 7 bases and J by 10 bases, and 26 bases separated the two germline ends. CDR3 bases: TGCAGCGCCAAGCGGTGGGGGGTCCTTGATTCCGAGCAGTTCTTC. Its protein is CSAKRWGVLDSEQFF.

The chain carries TRBV18 and TRBJ2-7; 8 positions match TRBD1. This CDR3 contains 20 residues. CDR1 is KGHSH, CDR2 LQKENI, per germline. J lost 4 bases, V lost 2 bases, and 22 bases had no gene match. The CDR3 spells CASSPLAGGALATNAYEQYF. In DNA, the CDR3 is TGTGCCAGCTCACCATTGGCAGGGGGCGCCTTGGCAACAAATGCGTACGAGCAGTACTTC.

This clonotype was seen a handful of times. The germline gene is not matched at one end of the junction; a read error may be the cause. V usage is TRBV20-1 and J usage is TRBJ2-5; D gene unclear. The CDR3 consists of 14 residues. Germline V gives CDR1 DFQATT, CDR2 SNEGSKA (reference sequence). CDR3 coding DNA: TGCACTGCTAATCCTCCTATGGAGCAAGAGACCCAGTACTTC. It specifies CTANPPMEQETQYF.

This clonotype was detected only a few times. The chain employs TRBV11-2 and TRBJ1-5; D unclear. Germline V gives CDR1 SGHAT, CDR2 FQNNGV. V gave up 2 bases and J gave up 8 bases, with 10 bases separating them. There are 13 residues in the CDR3. In DNA, the CDR3 is TGTGCCAGCAGCTTAACTCGTCATGAGCCCCAGCATTTT. Protein sequence: CASSLTRHEPQHF.

In this sample, this clonotype turned up once. This may stem from a read error, because a much larger clone lies one nucleotide away. The chain recombines TRBV4-3 with TRBJ2-4; tentative D call: TRBD1 (5 bases). Germline assignment: CDR1 LGHNA and CDR2 YSLEER. The CDR3 is 15 residues long. V was pared by 5 bases and J by 13 bases, with 24 bases between. The DNA for the CDR3 is TGCGCCAGCAGCAGACTCCACAGGAGTAGTAATGAGCAGTACTTC. Residues: CASSRLHRSSNEQYF.

This clonotype was detected only a few times. The V and J genes are TRBV6-1 and TRBJ2-3, with 11 bases aligning to TRBD2. The V and J ends lost 3 bases and 0 bases, in that order; junction bases with no gene match: 5. Looked up from germline, CDR1 is MNHNS and CDR2 is SASEGT. The CDR3 length is 17 residues. The CDR3 nucleotides are TGTGCCAGCAGTGAGACTAGACTAGCGGGGAGCACAGATACGCAGTATTTT. This translates into CASSETRLAGSTDTQYF.

The chain uses TRBV2 and TRBJ1-2, with D possibly TRBD1 on 6 matching bases. Trimming took 1 base from V and 5 from J, leaving 14 bases between them. The CDR3 totals 15 residues. Per germline, CDR1 SNHLY and CDR2 FYNNEI. CDR3 nucleotides: TGTGCCAGCAGTGAAGTGGGCAGGGGTAATTATGGCTACACCTTC. Protein product: CASSEVGRGNYGYTF.